This is a list of T cell receptor beta chains from one sample in a study of shared clonotypes between healthy human individuals. Clones were sequenced by immunoSEQ multiplex PCR, and TCRdb holds only the in-frame ones, with some missing. The data hold some 1.5 million clones, with roughly 95% observed a single time. The sample consisted of naive CD4+ T cells sorted from blood. These receptors were obtained from a man aged 25 to 40 in good health. Both conserved end residues are part of each CDR3. The D gene is left open where the match is weak. Clone size is stated in some rows and not others, as once, few, many or a class when expanded.

size,J,V,D,DNA,CDR3
.,TRBJ2-7,TRBV25-1,.,TGTGCCAGCAGTGGAGACAGTTACGAGCAGTACTTC,CASSGDSYEQYF
.,TRBJ2-7,TRBV11-2,.,TGTGCCAGCAGCTTAAGTTTGGGCTTGAGCTCCTACGAGCAGTACTTC,CASSLSLGLSSYEQYF
once,TRBJ1-6,TRBV5-6,.,TGTGCCAGCAGCTTGGGGTCAAATCCCCTCCACTTT,CASSLGSNPLHF
once,TRBJ2-3,TRBV29-1,.,TGCAGCGTTCGGGGACACCTCACAGATACGCAGTATTTT,CSVRGHLTDTQYF
.,TRBJ2-1,TRBV11-1,TRBD1,TGTGCCAGCAGCCTAGGGGGCGGGTTACACAATGAGCAGTTCTTC,CASSLGGGLHNEQFF
.,TRBJ1-2,TRBV7-2,.,TGTGCCAGCAGCCCAGACCCCGGACCCCCAGGCTATGGCTACACCTTC,CASSPDPGPPGYGYTF
.,TRBJ1-2,TRBV7-9,.,TGTGCCAGCAGCTTATATGCTGGGGGCTCGGATAACTATGGCTACACCTTC,CASSLYAGGSDNYGYTF
.,TRBJ2-7,TRBV28,TRBD2,TGTGCCAGCAGTTTGGGACTAGCGTCTAACTACGAGCAGTACTTC,CASSLGLASNYEQYF
.,TRBJ2-7,TRBV5-1,TRBD2,TGCGCCAGCAGCTCCTCCAGGGGCCTAGCGGGAGGGCCTAGTTCCTACGAGCAGTACTTC,CASSSSRGLAGGPSSYEQYF
.,TRBJ2-5,TRBV5-1,.,TGCGCCAGCAGCTTGGGGGCAGGGACCCAAGAGACCCAGTACTTC,CASSLGAGTQETQYF
.,TRBJ1-5,TRBV6-1,TRBD1,TGTGCCAGCAGTAAGACAGGGGGCAATCAGCCCCAGCATTTT,CASSKTGGNQPQHF
.,TRBJ1-5,TRBV11-2,TRBD1,TGTGCCAGCAGCCCTGACAGGGGAGATCAGCCCCAGCATTTT,CASSPDRGDQPQHF
.,TRBJ2-7,TRBV9,.,TGTGCCAGCAGCCAGGATGGACCGACCTACGAGCAGTACTTC,CASSQDGPTYEQYF
.,TRBJ2-5,TRBV18,TRBD2,TGTGCCAGCTCACCAACTGGACTAGCGGGAGAGACCCAGTACTTC,CASSPTGLAGETQYF
.,TRBJ2-3,TRBV5-4,.,TGTGCCAGCAGCAATACTTCCCACACAGATACGCAGTATTTT,CASSNTSHTDTQYF
.,TRBJ2-4,TRBV6-1,TRBD1,TGTGCCAGCAGTGAATTGGACAGGGGGGCCAAAAACATTCAGTACTTC,CASSELDRGAKNIQYF
.,TRBJ1-5,TRBV19,.,TGTGCCAGTAGTATAGTGGTCGGGAGGATTAGCAATCAGCCCCAGCATTTT,CASSIVVGRISNQPQHF
once,TRBJ1-1,TRBV19,TRBD1,TGTGCCAGCAGCCGGGACAGGGAGTCTGAAGCTTTCTTT,CASSRDRESEAFF
.,TRBJ2-1,TRBV2,TRBD2,TGTGCCAGCAGGGGACTAGCGGGAGATGGCAATGAGCAGTTCTTC,CASRGLAGDGNEQFF
.,TRBJ1-2,TRBV5-4,.,TGTGCCAGCAGCTTGCCCGGGTGGGAGTCCCACTATGGCTACACCTTC,CASSLPGWESHYGYTF
.,TRBJ2-3,TRBV7-8,.,TGTGCCAGCAGCTTGCATATAGATACGCAGTATTTT,CASSLHIDTQYF
.,TRBJ2-1,TRBV6-1,.,TGTGCCAGCAGTGAAGGTGGGGGTGAGCAGTTCTTC,CASSEGGGEQFF
.,TRBJ2-7,TRBV25-1,TRBD2,TGTGCCAGCACCCCTAGCGGGACGATTTACGAGCAGTACTTC,CASTPSGTIYEQYF
.,TRBJ2-7,TRBV7-9,TRBD2,TGTGCCAGCAGCTCGCGGGGAGGGTCGAACGAGCAGTACTTC,CASSSRGGSNEQYF
.,TRBJ2-2,TRBV6-5,.,TGTGCCAGCAGTTTACAGGGAGGAACCGGGGAGCTGTTTTTT,CASSLQGGTGELFF
.,TRBJ2-1,TRBV29-1,.,TGCAGCGTTGATAGTCGGAGGGGCCATACCCCCAATGAGCAGTTCTTC,CSVDSRRGHTPNEQFF
.,TRBJ1-1,TRBV9,.,TGTGCCAGCAGCGCCCGGGTTGTGAACACTGAAGCTTTCTTT,CASSARVVNTEAFF
.,TRBJ2-1,TRBV28,.,TGTGCCAGCAGTTTCGACAGATCCAATGAGCAGTTCTTC,CASSFDRSNEQFF
.,TRBJ1-1,TRBV29-1,.,TGCAGCGCTTCCAGGGATTCCAACACTGAAGCTTTCTTT,CSASRDSNTEAFF
.,TRBJ1-4,TRBV5-1,.,TGCGCCAGCAGTATGGAGACATGGGATGAAAAACTGTTTTTT,CASSMETWDEKLFF
.,TRBJ2-4,TRBV9,TRBD1,TGTGCCAGCAGCGCTCGTGACAGGGGGATAAACATTCAGTACTTC,CASSARDRGINIQYF
.,TRBJ2-3,TRBV7-9,TRBD2,TGTGCCAGCAGCCGAAGGAGACTAGCGGGAGGGAGCACAGATACGCAGTATTTT,CASSRRRLAGGSTDTQYF
once,TRBJ2-1,TRBV2,.,TGTGCCAGCAGACAGGATAGCTCCTACAATGAGCAGTTCTTC,CASRQDSSYNEQFF
.,TRBJ2-5,TRBV5-1,.,TGCGCCAGCAGCTTGGCCCGGGGTCCAGAGACCCAGTACTTC,CASSLARGPETQYF
.,TRBJ2-1,TRBV4-2,TRBD2,TGTGCCAGCAGCCAAGACGGGACTAGCGAAGTCCATGAGCAGTTCTTC,CASSQDGTSEVHEQFF
.,TRBJ2-3,TRBV5-1,.,TGCGCCAGCAGATCACTCGGCCCAGGCTTAGATACGCAGTATTTT,CASRSLGPGLDTQYF
.,TRBJ2-3,TRBV9,.,TGTGCCAGCAGCGTAGTGGGTAGTGTCACGCAGTATTTT,CASSVVGSVTQYF
once,TRBJ2-1,TRBV7-2,TRBD2,TGTGCCAGCAGCCCCCGGACTAGCGGCAGGCGCAATGAGCAGTTCTTC,CASSPRTSGRRNEQFF
.,TRBJ1-5,TRBV4-1,.,TGCGCCAGCAGCCAAGATGGCGAGGGCAGGGCCAATCAGCCCCAGCATTTT,CASSQDGEGRANQPQHF
.,TRBJ2-7,TRBV9,TRBD1,TGTGCCAGCAGCGTAGGCCAGGGGGTCGAGCAGTACTTC,CASSVGQGVEQYF
.,TRBJ2-2,TRBV6-5,.,TGTGCCAGCAGTCAGATTTTGGGCACCGGGGAGCTGTTTTTT,CASSQILGTGELFF
.,TRBJ2-7,TRBV10-1,TRBD2,TGCGCCAGCAGTAGGACTAGCGATCCTTACGAGCAGTACTTC,CASSRTSDPYEQYF
.,TRBJ2-1,TRBV5-6,.,TGTGCCAGCAGCTGGGTGGATGAGCAGTTCTTC,CASSWVDEQFF
.,TRBJ2-3,TRBV29-1,.,TGCAGCGTCCCCCCGGGGGTTGGCACAGATACGCAGTATTTT,CSVPPGVGTDTQYF
.,TRBJ2-7,TRBV28,TRBD2,TGTGCCAGCAGGTCCTTTGGCGGGAGTAGGTACGAGCAGTACTTC,CASRSFGGSRYEQYF